The 5 T cell receptor beta chains reported below all come from one sample, sequenced in a study of T cell changes during pregnancy in multiple sclerosis. TCRdb's copy holds only in-frame clones and misses some; the assay was immunoSEQ multiplex PCR. The sample lists about 100,000 clones, 90% to 95% seen once, with 1.2% in the top ten. This material consisted of peripheral blood, taken in the second trimester of pregnancy. The receptor source for this set is a female donor with multiple sclerosis, enrolled in a pregnancy study.

CDR3 sequence (DNA): TGTGCCAGCAGGAGCCAAGCGCCGACTACCTCCTACGAGCAGTACTTC. Protein: CASRSQAPTTSYEQYF. The chain carries TRBV5-4 and TRBJ2-7, with D tentatively TRBD2 (5 bases). Germline CDR1 reads SGHNT; CDR2 reads YYREEE (reference sequence). V lost 5 bases to trimming and J lost 0 bases, with 18 bases between them. CDR3 size: 16 residues.

The rearrangement joins TRBV18 to TRBJ2-6, with TRBD1 matching 8 bases. This CDR3 spans 16 amino acids. Germline CDR1 reads KGHSH; CDR2 reads LQKENI. V was clipped by 3 bases and J by 2 bases; unmatched bases: 3. CDR3 nucleotide sequence: TGTGCCAGCTCACCGGCAGGGGGCACTGGGGCCAACGTCCTGACTTTC. This gives the protein CASSPAGGTGANVLTF.

This clone was seen just once. V gene TRBV5-1 combines with J gene TRBJ2-1, with TRBD2 matching 13 bases. This CDR3 is built from 13 residues. The V gene's germline CDR1 is SGHRS and CDR2 YFSETQ. Germline trimming cut 4 bases from V and 10 bases from J; bases unmatched to any gene: 2. The CDR3 region is CASSTGLAGEQFF. The CDR3 nucleotides read TGCGCCAGCAGCACGGGACTAGCGGGAGAGCAGTTCTTC.

The chain couples TRBV9 to TRBJ2-2; TRBD2 might be the D (6 bases). V shed 7 bases and J shed 6 bases, with 25 bases lying between them. Germline CDR1 and CDR2: SGDLS and YYNGEE. The CDR3 loop spans 17 amino acids. The CDR3 region is CASSSREGGSGAGELFF. The CDR3, as DNA: TGTGCCAGCTCCTCTAGAGAGGGAGGCTCGGGAGCCGGGGAGCTGTTTTTT.

The chain has TRBV4-1 and TRBJ2-3; D is uncertain. V lost 5 bases and J 3 bases, leaving 18 bases between the germline ends. The CDR3 is 16 amino acids. The germline V gene has CDR1 MGHRA and CDR2 YSYEKL. CDR3 residues: CASSSTVRSKTDTQYF. The CDR3 DNA reads as TGCGCCAGCAGCTCAACTGTGAGGAGCAAGACAGATACGCAGTATTTT.